The entry below describes one T cell receptor (beta chain). The clone's antigen remains unknown. The record has no base qualities; no much larger clone is one base away. TCRbeta CDR3 regions were amplified from genomic DNA by means of the immunoSEQ Assay, a bias-controlled multiplex PCR. The study's own analysis went as follows. The number of nucleated cells in each sample was estimated by amplification of reference gene primers within the assay. To quantify the absolute abundance of each unique TCRbeta CDR3 rearrangement, sequence reads were collapsed and filtered. For each sample, productive Simpson clonality was calculated as the square root of Simpson's diversity index over productive rearrangements. Entries here come from immuneACCESS through TCRdb and include only in-frame sequences with V and J called. Some clones fail to appear in such tables; in the studies checked, an unresolved V gene covers under half of the shortfall, and the cause of the remainder is unknown. V, J and clone size reflect that table, while D and trimming were determined from the DNA. The sample data list over 120,000 clones, and just over 85% of these were observed just once. The biggest ten clones account for roughly 4.3% of the sample.

The germline V gene yields SGHRS for CDR1 and YFSETQ for CDR2. Trimmed from V: 4 bases; trimmed from J: 0 bases; junction bases lacking a gene match: 2. Taken from cysteine to phenylalanine, the CDR3 has 14 residues. The kept DNA is CDR3 alone, 42 bases in frame from the first base. This sample was taken from a study of blood T cell repertoires in COVID-19 (dated by TCRdb to 2020 to 2021). At the level of the whole study: The collaborator samples originated in the United States, Italy and Spain and spanned the acute and convalescent phases of COVID-19. The material from the prospective study consisted of cDNA or gDNA derived from T cells, B-cell-depleted T cells, or PBMCs. Where available, HLA class I and class II types were obtained from metadata supplied by the sample provider rather than from assay-based typing. Sample metadata almost always included a de-identified subject ID, COVID-19 status, age in years and sex. The samples were drawn from two sources: the first 160 participants of the ongoing ImmuneRACE study, and approximately 1,300 subjects contributed by 6 global collaborators. The repertoires were released in a freely available public database intended as a resource for research on the immune response to SARS-CoV-2. Deeply sampled blood TCRbeta repertoires from subjects exposed to, actively infected with, or recovered from COVID-19 were included in the dataset. Points the paper makes about the study in general: How much clinical and demographic metadata was included differed by source and by participant, and the metadata was provided uncurated.

Enrolling through a virtual design, the prospective study's participants ranged in age from roughly 18 to 100 years and lived across around 25 United States geographic areas. In the prospective study, cohorts were assigned on the basis of participant-reported clinical history obtained from a screening survey and a study questionnaire. Recovered participants in ImmuneRACE Cohort 3 were defined as having two consecutive negative NP/OP PCR tests, clearance from a healthcare professional, or resolution of symptoms. Each participant in the prospective study had whole blood, serum and a nasopharyngeal or oropharyngeal swab collected by mobile phlebotomists. Prospective study participants could optionally give additional blood draws and questionnaires over an approximately two-month period. Before DNA extraction, prospective study blood samples were shipped either frozen or at room temperature.

The sample taken for sequencing was PBMCs or T cells enriched from blood (not recorded which). The V gene is TRBV5-1 and the J gene is TRBJ2-5; TRBD1 agrees with 8 junctional bases. The TCR sequence derives from a man between 50 and 59 years old who had recovered from COVID-19. In nucleotides, the sequence is TGCGCCAGCAGCGTGACAGGGGACCAAGAGACCCAGTACTTC. Its translation reads: CASSVTGDQETQYF.